A single sample is the source of the 10 T cell receptor beta chains below, sequenced in a study of regulatory dendritic cells for organ transplantation (dated by TCRdb to the late 2010s). The protocol used for the library was the immunoSEQ multiplex PCR assay. TCRdb provides this immuneACCESS table in a form limited to in-frame rearrangements. Some clones are lacking; in checked studies, under half of them reflect an unresolved V gene, and why the rest are absent is not known. The sample data list 20,000 to 25,000 clones, and 74% of these were observed just once. Approximately 0.97% of the sample comes from the top ten. Specimen: memory CD4+ T cells from blood. The cell subset or site tag for this specimen amounts to: CD45RO+ memory T cells. These TCRs come from a human donor in good health.

The chain couples TRBV7-8 to TRBJ1-2; TRBD1 matches at 7 bases. V was pared by 0 bases and J by 2 bases, with 3 bases of the junction left unmatched. This CDR3 has 15 residues. CDR1 is SGHVS and CDR2 is FQNEAQ in the germline V gene. CDR3 coding DNA: TGTGCCAGCAGCTTAGCCCCACAGGGGAACTATGGCTACACCTTC. This encodes CASSLAPQGNYGYTF.

This sequence joins TRBV18 and TRBJ2-1; D is perhaps TRBD1 (6 bases). CDR1 and CDR2 from the germline V gene are KGHSH and LQKENI. Trimming shortened V by 3 bases and J by 7 bases, and 13 bases separated the two germline ends. The CDR3 runs to 14 residues. The CDR3 sequence: CASSPGASPNEQFF. The CDR3 DNA follows: TGTGCCAGCTCACCGGGGGCGAGCCCGAATGAGCAGTTCTTC. Supplemented by reference TRBV18 and TRBJ2-1, the full variable domain reads NAGVMQNPRHLVRRRGQEARLRCSPMKGHSHVYWYRQLPEEGLKFMVYLQKENIIDESGMPKERFSAEFPKEGPSILRIQQVVRGDSAAYFCASSPGASPNEQFFGPGTRLTVL.

The chain joins TRBV5-6 to TRBJ2-7, with 7 bases fitting TRBD1. The CDR3 is 13 residues long. From germline, CDR1 is SGHDT and CDR2 YYEEEE. V was clipped by 4 bases and J by 5 bases; unmatched bases: 6. The CDR3 spells CASSTGATDEQYF. CDR3 DNA sequence: TGTGCCAGCAGCACAGGGGCAACCGACGAGCAGTACTTC.

This chain links TRBV5-1 with TRBJ2-3; 10 nucleotides match TRBD1. The CDR3 is made up of 17 amino acids. The junction had 9 bases not matched to a gene; V was cut back by 0 bases and J by 5 bases. Germline V lookup: CDR1 SGHRS, CDR2 YFSETQ. The chain's CDR3 is CASSLGLTGGGGDTQYF. The CDR3, as DNA: TGCGCCAGCAGCTTGGGCCTGACAGGGGGCGGGGGAGATACGCAGTATTTT.

Points on this clone: The same CDR3 is also encoded by other DNA sequences in this sample. This chain uses TRBV2 with TRBJ2-2; 10 nucleotides agree with TRBD1. After removal of 4 bases from V and 4 bases from J, the junction contained 0 bases not matched to a gene. Looked up from germline, CDR1 is SNHLY and CDR2 is FYNNEI. The CDR3 has 14 amino acids. The CDR3 DNA follows: TGTGCCAGCAGTGGGACAGGGGGCACCGGGGAGCTGTTTTTT. Translated, it gives CASSGTGGTGELFF. The full variable domain, with the rest looked up from reference TRBV2 and TRBJ2-2, is EPEVTQTPSHQVTQMGQEVILRCVPISNHLYFYWYRQILGQKVEFLVSFYNNEISEKSEIFDDQFSVERPDGSNFTLKIRSTKLEDSAMYFCASSGTGGTGELFFGEGSRLTVL.

In this sample, this clone turned up a few times. V gene TRBV7-8 combines with J gene TRBJ2-5; 7 bases are a match to TRBD1. J was trimmed by 5 bases and V by 1 base; bases with no gene match: 13. Per germline, CDR1 SGHVS and CDR2 FQNEAQ. The CDR3 totals 17 residues. CDR3 residues: CASSLGRTGQRLETQYF. The CDR3 coding sequence is TGTGCCAGCAGCTTAGGTCGAACGGGACAGCGTTTGGAGACCCAGTACTTC. Variable domain in full (rest from reference TRBV7-8 and TRBJ2-5): GAGVSQSPRYKVAKRGQDVALRCDPISGHVSLFWYQQALGQGPEFLTYFQNEAQLDKSGLPSDRFFAERPEGSVSTLKIQRTQQEDSAVYLCASSLGRTGQRLETQYFGPGTRLLVL.

The rearrangement joins TRBV2 to TRBJ1-5, with TRBD1 matching 10 bases. The germline gives CDR1 SNHLY, CDR2 FYNNEI. V was pared by 4 bases and J by 7 bases, with 4 bases of the junction left unmatched. The CDR3 totals 14 residues. CDR3 residues: CASSGQGARQPQHF. The CDR3 bases are TGTGCCAGCAGTGGACAGGGGGCACGGCAGCCCCAGCATTTT.

This chain connects TRBV6-6 to TRBJ1-3; 9 nucleotides align to TRBD1. The V segment lost 6 bases and the J segment 4 bases; nucleotides outside the gene matches: 4. Looked up from germline, CDR1 is MNHNY and CDR2 is SVGAGI (reference sequence). This CDR3 region has 14 residues. CDR3 protein: CASSHGQGGNTIYF. CDR3 in DNA: TGTGCCAGCAGCCACGGACAGGGGGGAAACACCATATATTTT.

The chain links TRBV7-3 to TRBJ1-2, with 7 bases fitting TRBD1. Germline V gene lookup returns CDR1 SGHTA and CDR2 FQGTGA. V lost 3 bases and J lost 9; bases outside the gene matches: 7. The CDR3 covers 13 residues. CDR3 DNA sequence: TGTGCCAGCAGCTTGAAAGGGGGCGAGCGCTACACCTTC. As protein: CASSLKGGERYTF. The full variable domain, in which reference TRBV7-3 and TRBJ1-2 provide the parts outside the CDR3, is GAGVSQTPSNKVTEKGKYVELRCDPISGHTALYWYRQSLGQGPEFLIYFQGTGAADDSGLPNDRFFAVRPEGSVSTLKIQRTERGDSAVYLCASSLKGGERYTFGSGTRLTVV.

The rearrangement uses TRBV25-1 and TRBJ2-2; D call uncertain. This CDR3 has 12 amino acids. V shed 6 bases and J shed 4 bases, with 6 bases lying between them. The germline gives CDR1 MGHDK, CDR2 SYGVNS. The CDR3 loop is CASRLFTGELFF. The CDR3 coding sequence is TGTGCCAGCAGACTTTTCACCGGGGAGCTGTTTTTT. The full variable domain, rest sourced from reference TRBV25-1 and TRBJ2-2, is EADIYQTPRYLVIGTGKKITLECSQTMGHDKMYWYQQDPGMELHLIHYSYGVNSTEKGDLSSESTVSRIRTEHFPLTLESARPSHTSQYLCASRLFTGELFFGEGSRLTVL.